What follows are 3 T cell receptor beta chains derived from one specimen sequenced in a study of CXCR3-negative and CXCR3-positive naive CD8 T cells. Overall study results and limits: The TRB CDR3s that CXCR3-positive naive cells carried were more hydrophobic than those of CXCR3-negative naive cells.

No cognate antigen is known for these TCRs. In preparing the TRB cDNA libraries, 5' RACE with UMI labels was used. TCRdb reprocessed the 5' RACE reads; each CDR3 protein has one entry and no DNA is given. The repertoire table contains approximately 100,000 distinct CDR3 sequences. Sequencing was carried out using naive CXCR3+ CD8+ T cells from blood. Subset noted: CD45RO-CCR7+CD27+CD95- naive CD8+ T cells expressing CXCR3 (TNR3+). Receptor source: a human donor in good health. Some clones in this sample may be carry-over from other donors' samples.

The chain employs TRBV7-2 and TRBJ2-5; TCRdb's D call of TRBD1 is untestable without DNA. Germline CDR1 is SGHTA and CDR2 is FQGNSA. CDR3 size: 17 residues. The CDR3 loop reads CASSLVPQGASQETQYF. The whole variable domain, filled in from reference TRBV7-2 and TRBJ2-5, reads GAGVSQSPSNKVTEKGKDVELRCDPISGHTALYWYRQSLGQGLEFLIYFQGNSAPDKSGLPSDRFSAERTGGSVSTLTIQRTQQEDSAVYLCASSLVPQGASQETQYFGPGTRLLVL.

The J gene is TRBJ1-5, the V gene TRBV4-3. This CDR3 region has 16 residues. Germline V gene lookup returns CDR1 LGHNA and CDR2 YSLEER. CDR3 sequence reads: CASSQERRLGNQPQHF.

V is TRBV12-3 or TRBV12-4 and J is TRBJ2-2; TCRdb reports TRBD1, a call that lacks DNA to check it against. The CDR3 sequence is 16 residues long. The CDR3 here is CASSPLPRSNTGELFF.